The clone carrying this T cell receptor beta chain was observed a single time. Donors were grouped by their self-reported clinical history. Authors' methods: Estimation of nucleated cell counts relied on the amplification of reference gene primers. Assay used: immunoSEQ multiplex PCR; TCRdb lists only in-frame clones, some missing. V, J and clone size were drawn from that table, and D and trimming were deduced from the DNA. The data show roughly 330,000 clones, more than 75% seen once. The data are from a study of blood T cell repertoires in COVID-19. Study as a whole: Acute and convalescent COVID-19 specimens originated in the United States, Italy and Spain. Nucleic acid was either cDNA or gDNA, and it came from T cells, B-cell-depleted T cells, or PBMCs.

V was cut by 3 bases and J by 2 bases, with 11 bases left in between. CDR3 length equals 14 residues. Germline V gene sequence: CDR1 MDHEN, CDR2 SYDVKM. Sequenced: PBMCs or T cells enriched from blood (not recorded which). V is TRBV28 and J is TRBJ2-7; D not resolved. This clonotype was obtained from a woman aged 25-40 years who had recovered from COVID-19. CDR3 coding DNA: TGTGCCAGCAGTTTCGGTTCGGGTACCTACGAGCAGTACTTC. Protein sequence: CASSFGSGTYEQYF.